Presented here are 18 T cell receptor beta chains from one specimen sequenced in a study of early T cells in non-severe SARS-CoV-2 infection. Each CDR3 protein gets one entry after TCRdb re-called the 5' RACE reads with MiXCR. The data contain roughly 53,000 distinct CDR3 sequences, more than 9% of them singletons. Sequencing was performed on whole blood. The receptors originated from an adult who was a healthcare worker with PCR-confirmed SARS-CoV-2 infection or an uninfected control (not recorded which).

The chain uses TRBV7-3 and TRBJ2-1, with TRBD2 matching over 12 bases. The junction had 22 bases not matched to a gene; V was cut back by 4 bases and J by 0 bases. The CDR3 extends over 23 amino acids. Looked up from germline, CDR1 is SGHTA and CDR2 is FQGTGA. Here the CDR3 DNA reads TGTGCCAGCAGCTCAACTACTAGCGGGGGGCCTTCAAACGTACCTCTCTCCTACAATGAGCAGTTCTTC. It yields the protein CASSSTTSGGPSNVPLSYNEQFF.

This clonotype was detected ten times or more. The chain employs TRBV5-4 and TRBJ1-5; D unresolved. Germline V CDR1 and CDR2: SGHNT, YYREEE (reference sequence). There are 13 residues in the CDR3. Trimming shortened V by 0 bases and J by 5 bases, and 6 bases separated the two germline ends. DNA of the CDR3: TGTGCCAGCAGCTTGGACAGCGATCAGCCCCAGCATTTT. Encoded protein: CASSLDSDQPQHF.

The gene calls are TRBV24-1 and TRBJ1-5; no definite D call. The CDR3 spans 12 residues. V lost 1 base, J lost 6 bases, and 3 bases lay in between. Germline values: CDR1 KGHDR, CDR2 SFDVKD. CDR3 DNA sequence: TGTGCCACCAGTGATTTAGGTCAGCCCCAGCATTTT. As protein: CATSDLGQPQHF.

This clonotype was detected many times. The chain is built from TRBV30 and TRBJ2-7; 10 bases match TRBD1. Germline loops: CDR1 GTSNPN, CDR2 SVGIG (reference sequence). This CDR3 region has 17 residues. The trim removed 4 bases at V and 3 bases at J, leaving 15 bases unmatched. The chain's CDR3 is CAWTHVELTGGIYEQYF. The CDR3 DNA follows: TGTGCCTGGACCCACGTTGAACTGACAGGGGGCATCTACGAGCAGTACTTC.

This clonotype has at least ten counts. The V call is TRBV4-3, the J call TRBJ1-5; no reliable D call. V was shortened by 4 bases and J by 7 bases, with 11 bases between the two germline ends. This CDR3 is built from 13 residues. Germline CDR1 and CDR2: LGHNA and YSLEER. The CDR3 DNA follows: TGCGCCAGCAGCCTTACTACGGTGCAGCCCCAGCATTTT. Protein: CASSLTTVQPQHF.

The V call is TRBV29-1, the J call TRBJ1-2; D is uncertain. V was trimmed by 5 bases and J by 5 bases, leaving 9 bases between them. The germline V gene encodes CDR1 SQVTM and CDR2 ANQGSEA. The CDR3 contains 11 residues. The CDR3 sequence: CSVTSSYGYTF. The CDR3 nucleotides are TGCAGCGTTACTAGCTCTTATGGCTACACCTTC. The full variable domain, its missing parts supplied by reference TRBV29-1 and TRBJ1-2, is SAVISQKPSRDICQRGTSLTIQCQVDSQVTMMFWYRQQPGQSLTLIATANQGSEATYESGFVIDKFPISRPNLTFSTLTVSNMSPEDSSIYLCSVTSSYGYTFGSGTRLTVV.

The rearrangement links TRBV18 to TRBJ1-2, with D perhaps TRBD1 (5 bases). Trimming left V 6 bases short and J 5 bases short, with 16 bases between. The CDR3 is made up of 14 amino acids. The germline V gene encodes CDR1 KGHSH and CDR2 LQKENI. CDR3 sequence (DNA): TGTGCCAGCTCCTTGAAAGGGGCTTTATATGGCTACACCTTC. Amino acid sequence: CASSLKGALYGYTF.

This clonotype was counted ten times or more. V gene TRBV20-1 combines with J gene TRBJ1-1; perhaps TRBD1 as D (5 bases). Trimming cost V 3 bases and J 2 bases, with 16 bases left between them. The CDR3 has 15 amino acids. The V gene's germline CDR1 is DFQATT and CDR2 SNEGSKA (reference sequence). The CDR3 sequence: CSASWGIPENTEAFF. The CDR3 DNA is TGCAGTGCTAGTTGGGGGATTCCAGAAAACACTGAAGCTTTCTTT.

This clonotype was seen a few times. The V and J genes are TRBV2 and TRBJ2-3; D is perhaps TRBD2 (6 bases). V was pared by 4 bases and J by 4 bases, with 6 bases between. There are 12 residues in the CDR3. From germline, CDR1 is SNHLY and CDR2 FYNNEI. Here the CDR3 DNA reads TGTGCCAGCAGTGCGGGGGCAGATACGCAGTATTTT. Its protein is CASSAGADTQYF.

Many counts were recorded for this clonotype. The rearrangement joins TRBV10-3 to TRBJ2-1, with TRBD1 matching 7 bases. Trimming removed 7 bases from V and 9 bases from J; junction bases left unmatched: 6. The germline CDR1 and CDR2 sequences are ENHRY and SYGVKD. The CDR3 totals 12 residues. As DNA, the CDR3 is TGTGCCATCACCGACGACAGGGCTGAGCAGTTCTTC. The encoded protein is CAITDDRAEQFF.

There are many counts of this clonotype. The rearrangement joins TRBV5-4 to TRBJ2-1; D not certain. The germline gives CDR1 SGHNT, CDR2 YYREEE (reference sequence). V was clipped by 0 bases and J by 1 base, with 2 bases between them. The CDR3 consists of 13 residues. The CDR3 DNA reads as TGTGCCAGCAGCTTGGCATCCTACAATGAGCAGTTCTTC. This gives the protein CASSLASYNEQFF.

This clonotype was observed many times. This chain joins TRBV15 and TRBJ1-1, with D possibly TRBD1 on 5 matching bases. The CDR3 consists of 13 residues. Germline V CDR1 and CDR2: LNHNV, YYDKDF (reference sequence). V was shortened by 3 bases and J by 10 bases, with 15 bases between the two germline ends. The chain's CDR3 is CATSSSDSGRAFF. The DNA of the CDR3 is TGTGCCACCAGCAGCTCTGATTCGGGGCGAGCTTTCTTT.

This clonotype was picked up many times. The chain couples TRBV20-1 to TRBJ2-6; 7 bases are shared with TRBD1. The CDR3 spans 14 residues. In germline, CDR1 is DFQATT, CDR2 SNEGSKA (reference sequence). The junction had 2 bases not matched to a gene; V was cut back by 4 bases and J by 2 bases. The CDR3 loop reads CSAKTGPGANVLTF. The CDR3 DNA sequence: TGCAGTGCTAAGACAGGGCCTGGGGCCAACGTCCTGACTTTC.

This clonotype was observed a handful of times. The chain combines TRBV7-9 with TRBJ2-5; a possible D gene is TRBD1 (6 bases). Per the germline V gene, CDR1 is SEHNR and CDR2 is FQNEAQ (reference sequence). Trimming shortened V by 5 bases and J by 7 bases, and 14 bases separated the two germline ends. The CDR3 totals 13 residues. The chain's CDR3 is CASSPGQQGTQYF. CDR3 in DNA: TGTGCCAGCAGCCCGGGGCAACAGGGGACCCAGTACTTC.

The CDR3, as DNA: TGCAGCGTTAGGACTAGCGGGAGAGGGGATGAGCAGTTCTTC. The encoded protein is CSVRTSGRGDEQFF. The chain has TRBV29-1 and TRBJ2-1; 13 bases align to TRBD2. V shed 5 bases and J 8 bases; nucleotides not matched to a gene: 6. This CDR3 has 14 residues. Germline V gene lookup returns CDR1 SQVTM and CDR2 ANQGSEA.

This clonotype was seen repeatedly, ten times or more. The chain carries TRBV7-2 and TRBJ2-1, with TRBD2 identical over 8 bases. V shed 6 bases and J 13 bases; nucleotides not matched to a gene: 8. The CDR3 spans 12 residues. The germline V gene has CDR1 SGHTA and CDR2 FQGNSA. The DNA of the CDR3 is TGTGCCAGCAGAGCACCGGGACTAGATCAGTTCTTC. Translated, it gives CASRAPGLDQFF.

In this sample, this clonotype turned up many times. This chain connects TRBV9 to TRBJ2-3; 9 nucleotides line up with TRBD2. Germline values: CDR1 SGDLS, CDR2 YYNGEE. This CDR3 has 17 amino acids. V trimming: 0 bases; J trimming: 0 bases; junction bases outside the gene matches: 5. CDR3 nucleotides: TGTGCCAGCAGCGTAGAAGCGGGGGGCCCTAGCACAGATACGCAGTATTTT. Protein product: CASSVEAGGPSTDTQYF.

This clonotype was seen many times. The DNA for the CDR3 is TGCAGCGTTCGAGGCCCCGCCTACGAGCAGTACTTC. Its protein is CSVRGPAYEQYF. The V and J genes are TRBV29-1 and TRBJ2-7, with no clear D. CDR1 SQVTM and CDR2 ANQGSEA come from the germline V gene. Trimming left V 5 bases short and J 2 bases short, with 10 bases between. The CDR3 is 12 residues long.